This TCR beta chain came from a study of cytomegalovirus exposure and HLA in healthy donors. Findings and caveats of the study: Among CMV-associated TCR beta chains, most appeared HLA-restricted in a later analysis.

PCR amplification relied on 60 Vbeta primers (plus 13 Jbeta primers). TCRdb's copy holds only in-frame clones and misses some; the assay was immunoSEQ multiplex PCR. The data show roughly 78,000 clones, around 60% seen once. Trimming cost V 6 bases and J 2 bases; bases outside gene matches: 7. This CDR3 has 16 residues. CDR1 and CDR2 from the germline V gene are MNHNY and SVGAGI (reference sequence). Participants comprised healthy donors of bone marrow. A word on this clone: Its antigen is as yet unknown.

The gene calls are TRBV6-6 and TRBJ2-7; TRBD2 matches 13 bases. This receptor was obtained from a man aged 30 to 39 in good health and CMV-seropositive. Sequences were obtained from PBMCs. CDR3 in amino acids: CASSSTSGRDAYEQYF. CDR3 nucleotide sequence: TGTGCCAGCAGCTCCACTAGCGGGAGGGACGCCTACGAGCAGTACTTC.